The rows below give T cell receptor beta chains drawn from one sample of a study of PD-1 blockade in classical Hodgkin lymphoma. Sequencing was performed with immunoSEQ multiplex PCR; in TCRdb, only in-frame clones are kept and a portion is missing. The sample consists of some 150,000 clones, less than 80% of them appearing once. The sample consisted of peripheral blood mononuclear cells (PBMCs), taken before the second cycle of nivolumab. The receptor source for this set is a human donor with classical Hodgkin lymphoma. Both conserved end residues are part of each CDR3. A D gene is named only where the DNA matches it firmly. A row's size may be missing; if present it is once, few, many or a size class.

cdr3_aa: CASSLIPQGGGYTF
cdr3_nt: TGTGCCAGCAGCTTAATCCCGCAGGGTGGTGGCTACACCTTC
j_call: TRBJ1-2
clone_size: -
v_call: TRBV7-2
d_call: -

cdr3_aa: CASSLVGTAGAWADTQYF
cdr3_nt: TGTGCCAGCAGTTTAGTGGGAACAGCGGGAGCATGGGCAGATACGCAGTATTTT
j_call: TRBJ2-3
clone_size: -
v_call: TRBV28
d_call: TRBD2

cdr3_aa: CASSPSPYEQYF
cdr3_nt: TGTGCCAGCTCACCGAGCCCCTACGAGCAGTACTTC
j_call: TRBJ2-7
clone_size: -
v_call: TRBV18
d_call: -

cdr3_aa: CASFPAPDNQPQHF
cdr3_nt: TGTGCTAGTTTTCCCGCCCCAGACAATCAGCCCCAGCATTTT
j_call: TRBJ1-5
clone_size: once
v_call: TRBV12-5
d_call: -

cdr3_aa: CASSYTPSPYNEQFF
cdr3_nt: TGTGCCAGCAGTTACACGCCCAGCCCCTACAATGAGCAGTTCTTC
j_call: TRBJ2-1
clone_size: -
v_call: TRBV6-6
d_call: -

cdr3_aa: CASRGGSTDTQYF
cdr3_nt: TGTGCCAGCAGGGGCGGGAGCACAGATACGCAGTATTTT
j_call: TRBJ2-3
clone_size: -
v_call: TRBV27
d_call: -

cdr3_aa: CASSYSTSVDGYTF
cdr3_nt: TGTGCCAGCAGTTACTCAACATCGGTGGATGGCTACACCTTC
j_call: TRBJ1-2
clone_size: -
v_call: TRBV6-5
d_call: -

cdr3_aa: CASTTGRNIFPYEQYF
cdr3_nt: TGTGCCAGCACTACAGGACGGAATATCTTTCCCTACGAGCAGTACTTC
j_call: TRBJ2-7
clone_size: -
v_call: TRBV12-1
d_call: -

cdr3_aa: CASSYKGDTEAFF
cdr3_nt: TGTGCCAGCAGCTACAAGGGGGACACTGAAGCTTTCTTT
j_call: TRBJ1-1
clone_size: -
v_call: TRBV7-2
d_call: -

cdr3_aa: CASSLKFRGTFNEKLFF
cdr3_nt: TGTGCCAGCAGCTTGAAGTTTCGCGGGACCTTTAATGAAAAACTGTTTTTT
j_call: TRBJ1-4
clone_size: -
v_call: TRBV5-8
d_call: -

cdr3_aa: CASTPSGNYEQYF
cdr3_nt: TGTGCCAGCACTCCTAGCGGGAACTACGAGCAGTACTTC
j_call: TRBJ2-7
clone_size: few
v_call: TRBV6-5
d_call: TRBD2

cdr3_aa: CASSRAGDTDTQYF
cdr3_nt: TGTGCCAGCAGCAGGGCTGGGGACACAGATACGCAGTATTTT
j_call: TRBJ2-3
clone_size: -
v_call: TRBV21-1
d_call: -

cdr3_aa: CASSIWGQGSSGELFF
cdr3_nt: TGTGCCAGTAGTATTTGGGGACAGGGTAGTTCCGGGGAGCTGTTTTTT
j_call: TRBJ2-2
clone_size: -
v_call: TRBV19
d_call: TRBD1

cdr3_aa: CASSYPVWQRDEKLFF
cdr3_nt: TGTGCCAGCAGTTACCCAGTTTGGCAGCGAGATGAAAAACTGTTTTTT
j_call: TRBJ1-4
clone_size: -
v_call: TRBV6-6
d_call: -

cdr3_aa: CASRTGVSDTGELFF
cdr3_nt: TGTGCCAGCAGGACAGGGGTATCGGACACCGGGGAGCTGTTTTTT
j_call: TRBJ2-2
clone_size: -
v_call: TRBV27
d_call: TRBD1

cdr3_aa: CASSYSLRSRGYEQYF
cdr3_nt: TGTGCCAGCAGTTACTCTCTCCGATCTCGCGGGTACGAGCAGTACTTC
j_call: TRBJ2-7
clone_size: -
v_call: TRBV6-5
d_call: -

cdr3_aa: CAISESRLPGTEAFF
cdr3_nt: TGTGCCATCAGTGAGTCGCGCCTGCCCGGCACTGAAGCTTTCTTT
j_call: TRBJ1-1
clone_size: few
v_call: TRBV10-3
d_call: -

cdr3_aa: CASSAYTTPGELFF
cdr3_nt: TGTGCCAGCAGTGCGTACACAACCCCCGGGGAGCTGTTTTTT
j_call: TRBJ2-2
clone_size: -
v_call: TRBV2
d_call: -

cdr3_aa: CASSPRTENTGELFF
cdr3_nt: TGTGCCAGCAGCCCCCGGACAGAGAACACCGGGGAGCTGTTTTTT
j_call: TRBJ2-2
clone_size: -
v_call: TRBV7-6
d_call: -

cdr3_aa: CASSLAYLREGYNEQFF
cdr3_nt: TGCGCCAGCAGCTTGGCATACTTGCGGGAGGGCTACAATGAGCAGTTCTTC
j_call: TRBJ2-1
clone_size: -
v_call: TRBV5-1
d_call: TRBD2

cdr3_aa: CASSSRHEQYF
cdr3_nt: TGTGCCAGCAGTTCCCGCCACGAGCAGTACTTC
j_call: TRBJ2-7
clone_size: -
v_call: TRBV28
d_call: -

cdr3_aa: CSVSPRKHRAIQETQYF
cdr3_nt: TGCAGCGTTAGTCCCCGTAAACACAGGGCCATTCAAGAGACCCAGTACTTC
j_call: TRBJ2-5
clone_size: -
v_call: TRBV29-1
d_call: -

cdr3_aa: CASNDPGGNYGYTF
cdr3_nt: TGCGCCAGCAACGATCCAGGGGGCAACTATGGCTACACCTTC
j_call: TRBJ1-2
clone_size: few
v_call: TRBV5-1
d_call: TRBD1

cdr3_aa: CASSLKVGGGADTQYF
cdr3_nt: TGTGCCAGCAGCTTAAAAGTAGGCGGGGGGGCAGATACGCAGTATTTT
j_call: TRBJ2-3
clone_size: -
v_call: TRBV7-3
d_call: TRBD2

cdr3_aa: CASSVAGGGTNTGELFF
cdr3_nt: TGTGCCAGCAGCGTAGCTGGCGGGGGGACGAACACCGGGGAGCTGTTTTTT
j_call: TRBJ2-2
clone_size: -
v_call: TRBV9
d_call: TRBD2

cdr3_aa: CASSRGRDREGLF
cdr3_nt: TGTGCCAGCTCACGGGGAAGGGACAGGGAAGGACTCTTC
j_call: TRBJ2-1
clone_size: -
v_call: TRBV18
d_call: TRBD1

cdr3_aa: CASSSAWSGYEQYF
cdr3_nt: TGTGCCAGCAGTTCCGCTTGGAGCGGCTACGAGCAGTACTTC
j_call: TRBJ2-7
clone_size: -
v_call: TRBV6-5
d_call: -

cdr3_aa: CASKLRLGTGELFF
cdr3_nt: TGTGCCAGCAAACTGCGTCTAGGCACCGGGGAGCTGTTTTTT
j_call: TRBJ2-2
clone_size: once
v_call: TRBV2
d_call: -

cdr3_aa: CAISERRGPTDTQYF
cdr3_nt: TGTGCCATCAGTGAGAGACGGGGACCCACAGATACGCAGTATTTT
j_call: TRBJ2-3
clone_size: -
v_call: TRBV10-3
d_call: -